The clone carrying this T cell receptor (beta chain) was detected only a few times. Antigen unknown. This specimen belongs to a study of T cell repertoires in cytomegalovirus infection. Study as a whole: Evidence of both CMV infection and a matching HLA type came from public TCR beta signatures.

The CDR3 has 13 amino acids. Between the trimmed V and J ends, which lost 1 base and 7 bases, there was a span of 10 bases. The germline gives CDR1 SEHNR, CDR2 FQNEAQ (reference sequence). Findings and limits, study-wide: What dominated the ex vivo response were HLA-C-restricted CMV-specific TCR beta clonotypes. Carriers of CMV plus the relevant HLA were identified by cumulative public TCR beta family frequency.

TCRdb ran MiXCR on the reads and lists one entry per CDR3 protein. The repertoire has about 490,000 distinct CDR3 sequences, more than 25% of them found once; the top ten carry 13%. The J gene is TRBJ2-5, the V gene TRBV7-9, with D uncertain. Sequences were obtained from PBMCs. The receptor was derived from a human donor in good health (CMV status not recorded). Some clones in this sample may be carry-over from other donors' samples. The CDR3 DNA reads as TGTGCCAGCAGCTTAGAGGAAGTGGCGACCCAGTACTTC. Protein product: CASSLEEVATQYF.